This entry lists 22 T cell receptor beta chains sequenced from one sample in a study of cytomegalovirus exposure and HLA in healthy donors. The primer mix had 60 Vbeta and 13 Jbeta primers. TCRdb's copy holds only in-frame clones and misses some; the assay was immunoSEQ multiplex PCR. The sample contains roughly 190,000 clones, approximately 80% of which appear only once. Sequenced: PBMCs. The receptors derive from a woman between 45 and 65 years old in good health and CMV-seronegative.

The CDR3 sequence is CAWMFSSYNEQFF. CDR3 in DNA: TGTGCCTGGATGTTCAGCTCCTACAATGAGCAGTTCTTC. The gene calls are TRBV30 and TRBJ2-1; D remains ambiguous. Trimming removed 4 bases at V and 0 bases at J, with 7 bases between. The CDR3 totals 13 residues. Germline lookup yields CDR1 GTSNPN and CDR2 SVGIG (reference sequence).

The chain carries TRBV30 and TRBJ1-2; D is undetermined. Per the germline V gene, CDR1 is GTSNPN and CDR2 is SVGIG (reference sequence). Trimming stripped 5 bases from V and 4 bases from J, with 8 bases between. The CDR3 contains 11 residues. The CDR3 reads CAWGELYGYTF. The DNA of the CDR3 is TGTGCCTGGGGGGAGCTCTATGGCTACACCTTC.

The rearrangement uses TRBV7-9 and TRBJ2-6; 12 bases agree with TRBD1. V lost 8 bases to trimming and J lost 3 bases; unmatched junction nucleotides: 8. Germline V gene data show CDR1 as SEHNR and CDR2 as FQNEAQ (reference sequence). The CDR3 consists of 17 residues. The CDR3 protein is CASLPRDRGLGANVLTF. The CDR3 DNA reads as TGTGCCAGCCTTCCCCGGGACAGGGGGCTTGGGGCCAACGTCCTGACTTTC.

In this sample, this clone turned up once. This chain connects TRBV19 to TRBJ1-6; 7 bases align to TRBD1. Germline assignment: CDR1 LNHDA and CDR2 SQIVND (reference sequence). The V gene end was trimmed by 4 bases and the J gene end by 10 bases; junction bases not matched to a gene: 10. This CDR3 is built from 15 residues. The CDR3 reads CASSKTPGGGSPLHF. The CDR3 DNA reads as TGTGCCAGTAGTAAGACCCCAGGGGGTGGATCACCCCTCCACTTT.

This clone was observed a handful of times. The chain uses TRBV28 and TRBJ1-5; TRBD1 aligns across 9 bases. This CDR3 region has 15 residues. The junction had 9 bases not matched to a gene; V was cut back by 5 bases and J by 7 bases. Germline loops: CDR1 MDHEN, CDR2 SYDVKM. In DNA form, the CDR3 reads TGTGCCAGCAGTCCCGGGACAGGGAATGAGCAGCCCCAGCATTTT. Encoded protein: CASSPGTGNEQPQHF.

V usage is TRBV28 and J usage is TRBJ1-5, with no clear D. Per the germline V gene, CDR1 is MDHEN and CDR2 is SYDVKM. Between the trimmed V and J ends, which lost 11 bases and 4 bases, there was a span of 15 bases. The CDR3 loop spans 13 amino acids. CDR3 DNA sequence: TGTGCCGCCGCCCCCGGGTTGAATCAGCCCCAGCATTTT. Translation gives CAAAPGLNQPQHF.

The chain carries TRBV11-2 and TRBJ2-1; maybe TRBD1 (6 bases). V was clipped by 1 base and J by 1 base, with 8 bases between them. Looked up from germline, CDR1 is SGHAT and CDR2 is FQNNGV. The CDR3 spans 15 residues. The DNA for the CDR3 is TGTGCCAGCAGCTTAGCAGGGGCTTCCTACAATGAGCAGTTCTTC. Translated: CASSLAGASYNEQFF.

This clone was found a few times. The chain uses TRBV19 and TRBJ1-3, with D unresolved. CDR3 length equals 14 residues. CDR1 is LNHDA, CDR2 SQIVND, per germline (reference sequence). Trimming took 3 bases from V and 0 from J, leaving 6 bases between them. The CDR3 nucleotides read TGTGCCAGTAGTATCGGGAACTCTGGAAACACCATATATTTT. This translates into CASSIGNSGNTIYF.

The chain uses TRBV7-2 and TRBJ1-3; D uncertain. The V end lost 2 bases, the J end lost 0 bases, and 8 bases lay between the germline ends. This CDR3 has 15 residues. The germline gives CDR1 SGHTA, CDR2 FQGNSA. The CDR3 nucleotides are TGTGCCAGCAGCTTACTTTCGAGCTCTGGAAACACCATATATTTT. It yields the protein CASSLLSSSGNTIYF.

Regarding this clone: Other DNA sequences in this specimen translate into the identical CDR3. The chain joins TRBV5-1 to TRBJ2-7, with D maybe TRBD1 (6 bases). Germline lookup yields CDR1 SGHRS and CDR2 YFSETQ. This CDR3 region has 15 residues. Trimming pared 0 bases from V and 3 bases from J, leaving 13 bases between. CDR3 bases: TGCGCCAGCAGCTTGGTCGATGGGGACATCTACGAGCAGTACTTC. This encodes CASSLVDGDIYEQYF.

This sequence joins TRBV18 and TRBJ2-7; TRBD1 matches at 12 bases. CDR3 length: 15 amino acids. V lost 3 bases to trimming and J lost 5 bases; unmatched junction nucleotides: 5. Germline V gene sequence: CDR1 KGHSH, CDR2 LQKENI. The chain's CDR3 is CASSPTGQGAHEQYF. The CDR3 nucleotides read TGTGCCAGCTCACCCACGGGACAGGGGGCCCACGAGCAGTACTTC.

V and J are TRBV28 and TRBJ1-1; no definite D call. Germline assignment: CDR1 MDHEN and CDR2 SYDVKM. The length of the CDR3 is 14 residues. Trimming removed 3 bases from V and 3 bases from J, with 11 bases in between. This chain's CDR3 is CASSLVQPHTEAFF. The CDR3 DNA follows: TGTGCCAGCAGTTTGGTACAGCCTCACACTGAAGCTTTCTTT.

The rearrangement links TRBV7-2 to TRBJ2-1; 8 bases are shared with TRBD2. Germline assignment: CDR1 SGHTA and CDR2 FQGNSA. The CDR3 length is 16 residues. Losses at the gene ends were 1 base for V and 1 base for J; bases not matched to a gene: 3. DNA of the CDR3: TGTGCCAGCAGCTTAGTACTAGCGGCTTCCTACAATGAGCAGTTCTTC. Amino acid sequence: CASSLVLAASYNEQFF.

V usage is TRBV28 and J usage is TRBJ1-1, with unresolved D. The germline V and J ends were trimmed by 2 bases and 8 bases, with 9 bases remaining between them. This CDR3 has 12 residues. CDR1 and CDR2 from the germline V gene are MDHEN and SYDVKM. CDR3 sequence: CASSLRVGEAFF. CDR3 in DNA: TGTGCCAGCAGTTTAAGAGTCGGGGAAGCTTTCTTT.

The V and J genes are TRBV5-1 and TRBJ1-1; D might be TRBD1 (5 bases). Germline lookup yields CDR1 SGHRS and CDR2 YFSETQ. Trimming pared 0 bases from V and 0 bases from J, leaving 6 bases between. CDR3 length equals 14 residues. CDR3 sequence: CASSLEGLNTEAFF. CDR3 in DNA: TGCGCCAGCAGCTTGGAGGGGTTGAACACTGAAGCTTTCTTT.

The chain couples TRBV28 to TRBJ1-5; 10 positions agree with TRBD1. Germline V CDR1 and CDR2: MDHEN, SYDVKM. The CDR3 loop spans 15 amino acids. V gave up 8 bases and J gave up 6 bases; unmatched junction bases: 10. The DNA for the CDR3 is TGTGCCAGCGGACAGGGGGTAGTTCCTGGTCAGCCCCAGCATTTT. Amino acids: CASGQGVVPGQPQHF.

The rearrangement uses TRBV7-3 and TRBJ2-2; a weak D match, TRBD2 (6 bases). CDR3 length: 12 amino acids. Germline V gives CDR1 SGHTA, CDR2 FQGTGA. V was shortened by 0 bases and J by 14 bases, with 10 bases between the two germline ends. The CDR3 DNA is TGTGCCAGCAGCTTAACTAGCGGACCCCTGTTTTTT. Protein sequence: CASSLTSGPLFF.

The chain employs TRBV2 and TRBJ1-1, with D uncertain. Trimming removed 8 bases from V and 0 bases from J, with 10 bases in between. The CDR3 consists of 13 residues. Germline lookup yields CDR1 SNHLY and CDR2 FYNNEI. The CDR3 DNA follows: TGTGCCAGCTACGGGGAGATGAACACTGAAGCTTTCTTT. It specifies CASYGEMNTEAFF.

This chain joins TRBV7-9 and TRBJ2-1, with 11 positions matching TRBD2. Germline V gene lookup returns CDR1 SEHNR and CDR2 FQNEAQ (reference sequence). The CDR3 sequence is 16 residues long. J gave up 4 bases and V 5 bases, and 7 bases lay outside the gene matches. The CDR3 is CASSQGLAEIYNEQFF. The CDR3 coding sequence is TGTGCCAGCAGCCAGGGACTAGCGGAGATATACAATGAGCAGTTCTTC.

The chain has TRBV21-1 and TRBJ1-2; the D call TRBD1 from the table was never checked on the DNA. TRBV21-1 is shown as a pseudogene. The CDR3 loop spans 10 amino acids. In DNA form, the CDR3 reads TGCCTCCGGGACAGGGAGGACTACACCTTC. Its translation: CLRDREDYTF.

This clone was detected only a few times. CDR3 residues: CASSQAGSNQPQHF. The CDR3 bases are TGCGCCAGCAGCCAAGCAGGAAGTAATCAGCCCCAGCATTTT. The genes are TRBV4-1 and TRBJ1-5; D is unclear. Trimming removed 1 base from V and 4 bases from J, with 8 bases in between. CDR1 and CDR2 (germline): MGHRA, YSYEKL. CDR3 length: 14 amino acids.

This clone was picked up a small number of times. The genes are TRBV5-4 and TRBJ2-7, with 8 bases aligning to TRBD2. CDR1 is SGHNT, CDR2 YYREEE, per germline (reference sequence). The junction had 3 bases not matched to a gene; V was cut back by 0 bases and J by 4 bases. The CDR3 runs 14 residues. CDR3 in DNA: TGTGCCAGCAGCTTGGAAGCGGGAGCTTACGAGCAGTACTTC. Amino acids: CASSLEAGAYEQYF.